These 30 T cell receptor beta chains originate from one sample sequenced in a study of blood T cells in healthy people across ages. The use of a sample-barcoded 5' primer and a J-beta primer mix characterized a second PCR of about 7 to 12 cycles. MiXCR was run by TCRdb on the 5' RACE reads, yielding one entry per CDR3 protein. The table records around 1.1 million distinct CDR3 sequences, 30% to 40% of them present only once. Material: blood. Every receptor here comes from a man aged 18 to 29 in good health.

V usage is TRBV29-1 and J usage is TRBJ2-5, with 8 nucleotides matching TRBD1. TRBJ2-1 matches the DNA end more closely, so the J call is doubtful. The CDR3 runs to 13 residues. The germline CDR1 and CDR2 sequences are SQVTM and ANQGSEA. The DNA for the CDR3 is TGCAGTGCTCAGGGGGCTTTTGGGGAGACCCAGTTCTTC. Translation gives CSAQGAFGETQFF.

This clonotype was counted only a few times. This may be a read error, as it is one base from a much larger clone. V gene TRBV6-5 combines with J gene TRBJ2-1, with a possible D match to TRBD1 (6 bases). The CDR3 length is 17 residues. Germline loops: CDR1 MNHEY, CDR2 SVGAGI. CDR3: CANSYLHNLGQYNEQFF. CDR3 coding DNA: TGTGCCAACAGTTACCTCCATAACCTCGGACAGTACAATGAGCAGTTCTTC.

This clonotype was detected many times. The chain is built from TRBV20-1 and TRBJ2-1; 10 bases fit TRBD2. This CDR3 region has 15 residues. Germline CDR1 DFQATT, CDR2 SNEGSKA (reference sequence). V was clipped by 6 bases and J by 1 base; unmatched bases: 6. Written as DNA, the CDR3 is TGCAGTGCGTCAACTAGCGGGGTTTCCTACAATGAGCAGTTCTTC. This gives the protein CSASTSGVSYNEQFF.

This clonotype was counted many times. The chain combines TRBV12-3 or TRBV12-4 with TRBJ2-1; 15 nucleotides agree with TRBD2. The V gene end was trimmed by 5 bases and the J gene end by 3 bases; junction bases not matched to a gene: 5. There are 17 residues in the CDR3. The chain's CDR3 is CASSPRTSGGVYNEQFF. CDR3 nucleotide sequence: TGTGCCAGCAGTCCTCGGACTAGCGGGGGGGTCTACAATGAGCAGTTCTTC.

This chain links TRBV7-3 with TRBJ1-1; D is unclear. The ends were cut back, 6 bases at V and 2 bases at J, with 13 bases in the middle. This CDR3 contains 14 residues. Germline V gene data show CDR1 as SGHTA and CDR2 as FQGTGA. This CDR3 reads CASRPEAANTEAFF. CDR3 coding DNA: TGTGCCAGCAGGCCCGAGGCTGCTAACACTGAAGCTTTCTTT. The whole variable domain, remainder taken from reference TRBV7-3 and TRBJ1-1, is GAGVSQTPSNKVTEKGKYVELRCDPISGHTALYWYRQSLGQGPEFLIYFQGTGAADDSGLPNDRFFAVRPEGSVSTLKIQRTERGDSAVYLCASRPEAANTEAFFGQGTRLTVV.

This clonotype was seen a handful of times. The chain joins TRBV6-5 to TRBJ2-5; 8 nucleotides align to TRBD2. The J call may be incorrect, as the DNA end agrees better with TRBJ2-4. The germline CDR1 and CDR2 sequences are MNHEY and SVGAGI. The CDR3 extends over 14 amino acids. The CDR3 DNA is TGTGCCAGCAGTTACACCCGGGAGGGGAACATTCAGTACTTC. This gives the protein CASSYTREGNIQYF.

This clonotype was observed a handful of times. The chain is built from TRBV20-1 and TRBJ2-1; D gene ambiguous. Trimming left V 5 bases short and J 4 bases short, with 9 bases between. The CDR3 spans 12 residues. The V gene's germline CDR1 is DFQATT and CDR2 SNEGSKA (reference sequence). CDR3 loop: CSAHGPYNEQFF. CDR3 sequence (DNA): TGCAGTGCTCACGGCCCTTACAATGAGCAGTTCTTC.

This clonotype was counted between two and nine times. The chain links TRBV5-1 to TRBJ2-1; D perhaps matches TRBD2 (6 bases). The CDR3 extends over 17 amino acids. The germline gives CDR1 SGHRS, CDR2 YFSETQ. V dropped 0 bases and J dropped 7 bases, with 20 bases sitting between them. As DNA, the CDR3 is TGCGCCAGCAGCTTGGTAGGCAGGGACTCCGGACTGAATGAGCAGTTCTTC. As protein: CASSLVGRDSGLNEQFF.

There are a few counts of this clonotype. This sequence joins TRBV29-1 and TRBJ1-2; maybe TRBD1 (6 bases). The CDR3 loop spans 13 amino acids. Trimming left V 1 base short and J 8 bases short, with 14 bases between. In germline, CDR1 is SQVTM, CDR2 ANQGSEA. Written as DNA, the CDR3 is TGCAGCGTTGAAGTGGCAGGGGAATACGGCTACACCTTC. It codes for CSVEVAGEYGYTF.

The V and J genes are TRBV20-1 and TRBJ1-1; D not certain. Germline values: CDR1 DFQATT, CDR2 SNEGSKA (reference sequence). This CDR3 comprises 14 residues. V gave up 3 bases and J gave up 6 bases, with 17 bases separating them. CDR3 sequence (DNA): TGCAGTGCTAGGCTCTTGGGGAGTCGGGCTGAAGCTTTCTTT. Its translation is CSARLLGSRAEAFF.

In this sample, this clonotype turned up many times. V gene TRBV5-1 combines with J gene TRBJ2-1; D not certain. CDR3 length: 13 residues. V lost 2 bases, J lost 8 bases, and 11 bases lay in between. CDR1 is SGHRS and CDR2 is YFSETQ in the germline V gene. CDR3 nucleotide sequence: TGCGCCAGCAGCTTATTTAGGCTCGATGAGCAGTTCTTC. Protein product: CASSLFRLDEQFF.

This clonotype has only a few counts. The chain is built from TRBV7-2 and TRBJ1-5; possible D gene TRBD1, 5 bases. Germline CDR1 reads SGHTA; CDR2 reads FQGNSA. The CDR3 length is 19 residues. The ends were cut back, 4 bases at V and 1 base at J, with 23 bases in the middle. The CDR3 nucleotides are TGTGCCAGCAGCTCTCTTGGGGTCAGGGTGCAGACGAGCAATCAGCCCCAGCATTTT. This translates into CASSSLGVRVQTSNQPQHF.

The V call is TRBV4-1, the J call TRBJ2-1; TRBD2 matches 8 bases. J gave up 8 bases and V 0 bases, and 12 bases lay outside the gene matches. Per the germline V gene, CDR1 is MGHRA and CDR2 is YSYEKL. This CDR3 region has 17 residues. CDR3 nucleotides: TGCGCCAGCAGCCAAGATAGACGGAGCGGGAGATTAGATGAGCAGTTCTTC. Protein: CASSQDRRSGRLDEQFF.

This clonotype was counted a few times. The rearrangement joins TRBV6-2 or TRBV6-3 to TRBJ2-3; D uncertain. Germline V gene sequence: CDR1 MNHEY, CDR2 SVGEGT. CDR3 length: 15 residues. Trimming cost V 2 bases and J 3 bases, with 12 bases left between them. The chain's CDR3 is CASSYGLTGTDTQYF. The CDR3 coding sequence is TGTGCCAGCAGTTACGGGTTAACTGGGACAGATACGCAGTATTTT.

Comment on this clonotype: Relative to the germline gene, one junction end is altered; a read error may explain this. This sequence joins TRBV14 and TRBJ1-2; TRBD1 might be the D (5 bases). CDR3 length equals 16 residues. CDR1 and CDR2 (germline): SGHDN, FVKESK. In nucleotides, the CDR3 is TGTTCCAGCAGCCAAGATCAACTGGGGGTCGTCTATGGCTACACCTTC. Translating gives CSSSQDQLGVVYGYTF.

The chain employs TRBV19 and TRBJ2-3; the D is unclear. The length of the CDR3 is 14 residues. Per germline, CDR1 LNHDA and CDR2 SQIVND (reference sequence). The V and J ends lost 3 bases and 1 base respectively, with 8 bases between them. The CDR3 region is CASSIWVGTDTQYF. The DNA of the CDR3 is TGTGCCAGTAGTATTTGGGTGGGCACAGATACGCAGTATTTT. The full variable domain, its missing parts supplied by reference TRBV19 and TRBJ2-3, is DGGITQSPKYLFRKEGQNVTLSCEQNLNHDAMYWYRQDPGQGLRLIYYSQIVNDFQKGDIAEGYSVSREKKESFPLTVTSAQKNPTAFYLCASSIWVGTDTQYFGPGTRLTVL.

This clonotype was observed a few times. CDR3 region: CASSLGTPLSGANVLTF. Written as DNA, the CDR3 is TGTGCCAGCAGCTTGGGAACACCACTCTCTGGGGCCAACGTCCTGACTTTC. The gene calls are TRBV5-4 and TRBJ2-6; D is uncertain. This CDR3 has 17 residues. Germline V gene lookup returns CDR1 SGHNT and CDR2 YYREEE (reference sequence). V was trimmed by 0 bases and J by 0 bases, leaving 10 bases between them.

This clonotype has ten or more counts. The genes are TRBV12-3 or TRBV12-4 and TRBJ1-2; D ambiguous. The CDR3 contains 10 residues. V dropped 3 bases and J dropped 7 bases, with 3 bases sitting between them. The CDR3 protein is CASSLGGYTF. The CDR3 DNA reads TGTGCCAGCAGTTTGGGTGGCTACACCTTC.

The chain has TRBV20-1 and TRBJ1-5; the D is unclear. This CDR3 is 14 amino acids long. Germline CDR1 reads DFQATT; CDR2 reads SNEGSKA (reference sequence). Deletions cut 1 base from V and 0 bases from J, with 7 bases between. The CDR3 sequence: CSARGADSNQPQHF. The CDR3 DNA follows: TGCAGTGCTAGAGGGGCGGATAGCAATCAGCCCCAGCATTTT.

This clonotype was observed a handful of times. The CDR3 nucleotides are TGCAGCGGTGGGCGGTATGGAGCGGAAGCTTTCTTT. It yields the protein CSGGRYGAEAFF. J is TRBJ1-1 and V is TRBV29-1; the D is unclear. The CDR3 is 12 amino acids. Trimming removed 7 bases from V and 8 bases from J, with 17 bases in between. CDR1 is SQVTM, CDR2 ANQGSEA, per germline.

The J gene is TRBJ2-1, the V gene TRBV6-6; D is uncertain. Per the germline V gene, CDR1 is MNHNY and CDR2 is SVGAGI (reference sequence). Deletions cut 4 bases from V and 8 bases from J, with 12 bases between. CDR3 length equals 13 residues. The CDR3 is CASSSTPTDEQFF. Written as DNA, the CDR3 is TGTGCCAGCAGTTCGACTCCCACTGATGAGCAGTTCTTC.

The chain recombines TRBV5-1 with TRBJ2-3, with no clear D. This CDR3 spans 15 amino acids. Germline V CDR1 and CDR2: SGHRS, YFSETQ. Trimming removed 2 bases at V and 0 bases at J, with 10 bases between. The CDR3 nucleotides read TGCGCCAGCAGCTTTTTGACGGACAGCACAGATACGCAGTATTTT. This sequence encodes CASSFLTDSTDTQYF. The full variable domain, completed using reference TRBV5-1 and TRBJ2-3, is KAGVTQTPRYLIKTRGQQVTLSCSPISGHRSVSWYQQTPGQGLQFLFEYFSETQRNKGNFPGRFSGRQFSNSRSEMNVSTLELGDSALYLCASSFLTDSTDTQYFGPGTRLTVL.

V is TRBV6-6 and J is TRBJ2-3, with TRBD2 matching over 7 bases. The V and J ends lost 5 bases and 5 bases, in that order; junction bases with no gene match: 16. From germline, CDR1 is MNHNY and CDR2 SVGAGI (reference sequence). The CDR3 runs 17 residues. In nucleotides, the CDR3 is TGTGCCAGCAGTCTCCCGAGTCAGCGGGGTGAGAGAGATACGCAGTATTTT. Its translation: CASSLPSQRGERDTQYF.

The chain couples TRBV3-1 to TRBJ2-1; tentative D call: TRBD2 (5 bases). The CDR3 length is 15 residues. V lost 4 bases and J lost 3, with 13 bases in between. Germline values: CDR1 LGHDT, CDR2 YNNKEL (reference sequence). The CDR3, as DNA: TGTGCCAGCAGCCGGACTCACCCGATCTACAATGAGCAGTTCTTC. Residues: CASSRTHPIYNEQFF.

This clonotype was seen only a few times. The genes are TRBV29-1 and TRBJ2-3; TRBD2 aligns across 9 bases. CDR3 size: 17 residues. V gave up 7 bases and J gave up 2 bases; unmatched junction bases: 16. From germline, CDR1 is SQVTM and CDR2 ANQGSEA. CDR3 DNA: TGCAGCGCTCGACTGCTGGGACTAGCTTTCAACACAGATACGCAGTATTTT. Its protein product is CSARLLGLAFNTDTQYF.

This clonotype was observed a few times. The CDR3: CASGISYGYTF. CDR3 DNA sequence: TGTGCCAGCGGAATATCGTATGGCTACACCTTC. V and J are TRBV6-2 or TRBV6-3 and TRBJ1-2; no definite D call. V gave up 8 bases and J gave up 5 bases, with 9 bases separating them. CDR1 and CDR2 from the germline V gene are MNHEY and SVGEGT. This CDR3 comprises 11 residues.

The V gene is TRBV7-3, the J gene TRBJ2-1, with TRBD1 matching over 9 bases. J gave up 1 base and V 5 bases, and 6 bases lay outside the gene matches. The CDR3 consists of 16 residues. Germline V gene sequence: CDR1 SGHTA, CDR2 FQGTGA. The CDR3 here is CASSAGTGMSYNEQFF. The DNA for the CDR3 is TGTGCCAGCAGCGCCGGGACAGGGATGTCCTACAATGAGCAGTTCTTC.

V and J are TRBV6-2 or TRBV6-3 and TRBJ1-5; TRBD1 matches at 9 bases. V lost 6 bases to trimming and J lost 4 bases; unmatched junction nucleotides: 10. The CDR3 runs to 16 residues. The germline CDR1 and CDR2 sequences are MNHEY and SVGEGT. The chain's CDR3 is CASRRLGTGKNQPQHF. The CDR3 nucleotides are TGTGCCAGCAGGCGGCTTGGGACAGGGAAAAATCAGCCCCAGCATTTT.

This clonotype was observed once. The chain has TRBV4-2 and TRBJ2-2; 7 nucleotides match TRBD1. The junction had 9 bases not matched to a gene; V was cut back by 5 bases and J by 0 bases. CDR1 is LGHNA, CDR2 YNFKEQ, per germline. The CDR3 is made up of 17 amino acids. The CDR3 DNA reads as TGTGCCAGCAGCGAGGGGGCTCTATTCCCGAACACCGGGGAGCTGTTTTTT. Protein product: CASSEGALFPNTGELFF.

For this clonotype: At one boundary the junction diverges from the germline segment, which might be a read error. The gene calls are TRBV12-3 or TRBV12-4 and TRBJ2-3; D is perhaps TRBD1 (6 bases). The CDR3 spans 15 residues. The CDR3 DNA reads TGTGCAAGCAGTAAACAGGGCATTGGCACAGATACGCAGTATTTT. Protein: CASSKQGIGTDTQYF.